What follows is one T cell receptor (beta chain) and its context. Its antigen is unidentified. TCR beta cDNA was made by 5'RACE template switching with UMIs. TCRdb re-called the 5' RACE reads and gives one entry per CDR3 protein, without DNA. The sample totals roughly 150,000 distinct CDR3 sequences. This specimen comes from a study of T cells expressing NK-cell markers. Study-level background: Sorted CD3+CD56+NKG2C+, CD3+CD56+NKG2C- and CD3+CD56-NKG2C+ T cells supplied TCR beta repertoires.

Per germline, CDR1 ENHRY and CDR2 SYGVKD. The CDR3 runs 12 residues. Broader study findings: Dominant NKG2C+ clonotypes made up roughly 1.0-8% of CD8+ T cells in six donors. The leading position in the CD3+CD56-NKG2C+ fraction of several donors also went to these clonotypes.

The chain recombines TRBV10-3 with TRBJ1-2. Material: blood T cells: a sorted CD56 or NKG2C T cell subset, CD4+ or CD8+ T cells, or bulk PBMC T cells (not recorded which). The clonotype comes from a woman between 18 and 70 years old in good health. CDR3 sequence reads: CAIKNGGIGYTF.